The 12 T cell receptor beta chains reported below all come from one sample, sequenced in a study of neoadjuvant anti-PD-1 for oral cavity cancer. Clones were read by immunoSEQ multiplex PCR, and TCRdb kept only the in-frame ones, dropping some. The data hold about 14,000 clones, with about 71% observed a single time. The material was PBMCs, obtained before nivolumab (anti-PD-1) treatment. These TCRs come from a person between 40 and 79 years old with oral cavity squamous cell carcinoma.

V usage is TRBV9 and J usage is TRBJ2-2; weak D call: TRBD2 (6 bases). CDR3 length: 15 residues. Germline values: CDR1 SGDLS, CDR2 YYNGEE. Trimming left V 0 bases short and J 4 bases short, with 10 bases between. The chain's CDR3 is CASSVGRGPTGELFF. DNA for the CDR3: TGTGCCAGCAGCGTAGGGAGGGGCCCCACCGGGGAGCTGTTTTTT.

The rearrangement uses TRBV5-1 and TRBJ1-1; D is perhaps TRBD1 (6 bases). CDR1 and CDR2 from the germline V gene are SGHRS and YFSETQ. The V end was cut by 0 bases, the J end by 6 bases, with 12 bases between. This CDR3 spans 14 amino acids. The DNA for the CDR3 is TGCGCCAGCAGCTTGGAACAGGGAATATCTGAAGCTTTCTTT. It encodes CASSLEQGISEAFF. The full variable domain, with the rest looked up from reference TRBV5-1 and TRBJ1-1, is KAGVTQTPRYLIKTRGQQVTLSCSPISGHRSVSWYQQTPGQGLQFLFEYFSETQRNKGNFPGRFSGRQFSNSRSEMNVSTLELGDSALYLCASSLEQGISEAFFGQGTRLTVV.

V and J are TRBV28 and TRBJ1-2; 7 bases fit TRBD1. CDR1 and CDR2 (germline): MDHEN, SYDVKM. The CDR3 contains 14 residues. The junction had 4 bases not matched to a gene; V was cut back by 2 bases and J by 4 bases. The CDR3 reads CASSLRQGPYGYTF. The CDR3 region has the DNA TGTGCCAGCAGTTTACGACAGGGCCCCTATGGCTACACCTTC.

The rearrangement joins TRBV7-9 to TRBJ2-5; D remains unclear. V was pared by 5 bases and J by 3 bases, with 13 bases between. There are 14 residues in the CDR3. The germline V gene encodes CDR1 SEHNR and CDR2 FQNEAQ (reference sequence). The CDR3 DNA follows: TGTGCCAGCAGCGCAACTGGGTGGGAAGAGACCCAGTACTTC. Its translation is CASSATGWEETQYF.

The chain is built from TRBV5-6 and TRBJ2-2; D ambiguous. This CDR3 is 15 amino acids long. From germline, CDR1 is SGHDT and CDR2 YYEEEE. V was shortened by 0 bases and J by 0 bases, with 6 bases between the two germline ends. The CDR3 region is CASSLVSPNTGELFF. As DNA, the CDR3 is TGTGCCAGCAGCTTGGTCAGTCCGAACACCGGGGAGCTGTTTTTT. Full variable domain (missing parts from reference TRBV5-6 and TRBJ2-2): DAGVTQSPTHLIKTRGQQVTLRCSPKSGHDTVSWYQQALGQGPQFIFQYYEEEERQRGNFPDRFSGHQFPNYSSELNVNALLLGDSALYLCASSLVSPNTGELFFGEGSRLTVL.

CDR3 nucleotide sequence: TGTGCCAGCAGCTTAGGACTGAACACAGATACGCAGTATTTT. As protein: CASSLGLNTDTQYF. V and J are TRBV7-6 and TRBJ2-3; D uncertain. Trimming shortened V by 1 base and J by 2 bases, and 7 bases separated the two germline ends. Germline CDR1 and CDR2: SGHVS and FNYEAQ. CDR3 length: 14 residues. The full variable domain, rest sourced from reference TRBV7-6 and TRBJ2-3, is GAGVSQSPRYKVTKRGQDVALRCDPISGHVSLYWYRQALGQGPEFLTYFNYEAQQDKSGLPNDRFSAERPEGSISTLTIQRTEQRDSAMYRCASSLGLNTDTQYFGPGTRLTVL.

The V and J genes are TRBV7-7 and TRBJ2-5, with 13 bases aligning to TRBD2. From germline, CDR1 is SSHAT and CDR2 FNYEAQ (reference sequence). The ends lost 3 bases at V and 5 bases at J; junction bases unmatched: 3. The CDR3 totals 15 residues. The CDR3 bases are TGTGCCAGCAGCTTGTCGGGACTAGCGGGGGAGACCCAGTACTTC. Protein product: CASSLSGLAGETQYF.

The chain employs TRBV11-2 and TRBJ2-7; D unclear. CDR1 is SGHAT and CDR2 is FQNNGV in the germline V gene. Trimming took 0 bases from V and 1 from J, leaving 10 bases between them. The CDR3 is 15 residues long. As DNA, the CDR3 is TGTGCCAGCAGCTTAGATGGAGCCGGATCCTACGAGCAGTACTTC. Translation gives CASSLDGAGSYEQYF.

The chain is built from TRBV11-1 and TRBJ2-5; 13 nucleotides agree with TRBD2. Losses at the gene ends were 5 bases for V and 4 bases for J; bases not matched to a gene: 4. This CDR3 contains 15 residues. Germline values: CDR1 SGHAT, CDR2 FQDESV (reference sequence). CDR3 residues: CASSLGTSGAETQYF. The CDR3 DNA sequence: TGTGCCAGCAGCCTGGGGACTAGCGGGGCAGAGACCCAGTACTTC.

CDR3 loop: CASSESGGGAQSNEQFF. In nucleotides, the CDR3 is TGTGCCAGCAGTGAATCGGGCGGGGGGGCCCAATCCAATGAGCAGTTCTTC. The rearrangement uses TRBV6-1 and TRBJ2-1; 9 nucleotides match TRBD2. The CDR3 runs 17 residues. J was trimmed by 6 bases and V by 2 bases; bases with no gene match: 11. Per germline, CDR1 MNHNS and CDR2 SASEGT.

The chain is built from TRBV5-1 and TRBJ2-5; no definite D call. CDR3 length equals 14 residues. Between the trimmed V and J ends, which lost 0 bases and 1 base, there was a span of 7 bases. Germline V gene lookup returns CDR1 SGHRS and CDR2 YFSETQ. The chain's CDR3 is CASSLGNFQETQYF. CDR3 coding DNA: TGCGCCAGCAGCTTGGGGAACTTCCAAGAGACCCAGTACTTC.

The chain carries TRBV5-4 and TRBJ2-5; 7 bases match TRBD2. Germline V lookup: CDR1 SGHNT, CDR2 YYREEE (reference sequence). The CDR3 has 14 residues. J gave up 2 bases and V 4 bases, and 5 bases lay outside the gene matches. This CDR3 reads CASSPQRGQETQYF. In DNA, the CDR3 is TGTGCCAGCAGCCCTCAGCGGGGTCAAGAGACCCAGTACTTC. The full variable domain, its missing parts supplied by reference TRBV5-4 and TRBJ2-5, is ETGVTQSPTHLIKTRGQQVTLRCSSQSGHNTVSWYQQALGQGPQFIFQYYREEENGRGNFPPRFSGLQFPNYSSELNVNALELDDSALYLCASSPQRGQETQYFGPGTRLLVL.